These 23 T cell receptor beta chains were sequenced from one sample in a study of blood T cells in healthy people across ages. Alongside a J-beta primer mix, a sample-barcoded 5' primer served in a second PCR lasting roughly 7 to 11 cycles. TCRdb processed the 5' RACE reads anew with MiXCR; each CDR3 protein has one entry. Of around 670,000 distinct CDR3 sequences in the sample, around 31% were seen once. Sequences were obtained from blood. These receptors were obtained from a woman of 80 years or more in good health.

A few counts support this clonotype. Since a much larger clone is just one base distant, this may be a read error. This chain connects TRBV12-3 or TRBV12-4 to TRBJ2-5, with 14 nucleotides matching TRBD2. Trimming removed 5 bases from V and 11 bases from J; junction bases left unmatched: 13. The CDR3 totals 16 residues. The chain's CDR3 is CASSLQTSGGASEQYF. The CDR3 DNA is TGTGCCAGCAGTCTCCAGACTAGCGGGGGGGCAAGTGAGCAGTACTTC.

This clonotype was detected only a few times. The V and J genes are TRBV19 and TRBJ2-7; weak D call: TRBD2 (6 bases). This CDR3 has 14 residues. V shed 6 bases and J shed 4 bases, with 16 bases lying between them. Looked up from germline, CDR1 is LNHDA and CDR2 is SQIVND (reference sequence). Here the CDR3 DNA reads TGTGCCAGTAGCCTTGAAGCGGGTTTGTACGAGCAGTACTTC. Its protein product is CASSLEAGLYEQYF.

This clonotype was observed a single time. In nucleotides, the CDR3 is TGTGCCAGCAGCCCCTGGACAGGGGGCCTGACTCCCCAAGAGACCCAGTACTTC. Translated: CASSPWTGGLTPQETQYF. The chain couples TRBV7-9 to TRBJ2-5, with 11 positions matching TRBD1. CDR1 and CDR2 from the germline V gene are SEHNR and FQNEAQ (reference sequence). With V trimmed by 5 bases and J by 1 base, 12 bases remained unmatched. The CDR3 length is 18 residues. The full variable domain, completed using reference TRBV7-9 and TRBJ2-5, is DTGVSQNPRHKITKRGQNVTFRCDPISEHNRLYWYRQTLGQGPEFLTYFQNEAQLEKSRLLSDRFSAERPKGSFSTLEIQRTEQGDSAMYLCASSPWTGGLTPQETQYFGPGTRLLVL.

This chain joins TRBV6-2 or TRBV6-3 and TRBJ2-1; D is ambiguous. Germline-derived CDR1 and CDR2 are MNHEY and SVGEGT. Deletions cut 4 bases from V and 9 bases from J, with 10 bases between. This CDR3 contains 12 residues. The DNA of the CDR3 is TGTGCCAGCAGTTTGGGGTTTACTGAGCAGTTCTTC. Translated: CASSLGFTEQFF.

CDR3 nucleotides: TGTGCCAGCAGTCATGACAGGGGAGAGACCCAGTACTTC. It translates to CASSHDRGETQYF. V gene TRBV28 combines with J gene TRBJ2-5; 8 bases align to TRBD1. Germline assignment: CDR1 MDHEN and CDR2 SYDVKM. Trimming at V came to 5 bases and at J to 4 bases, leaving 3 bases not matched to a gene. The CDR3 runs 13 residues.

This clonotype appeared a few times. The junction departs from the called germline gene at one end, perhaps through a read error. V usage is TRBV4-1 and J usage is TRBJ2-1; a weak D match, TRBD1 (7 bases). CDR3 length: 14 residues. Germline V gene sequence: CDR1 MGHRA, CDR2 YSYEKL. The DNA for the CDR3 is TGCGCCAGCGAAAGGGGGGACAGATACTACGAGCAGTTCTTT. Translating it yields CASERGDRYYEQFF.

This clonotype was found many times. CDR3 nucleotide sequence: TGCGCCAGCAGGCCTACCATGAACACTGAAGCTTTCTTT. Residues: CASRPTMNTEAFF. The chain couples TRBV5-1 to TRBJ1-1; no reliable D call. V shed 5 bases and J shed 0 bases, with 8 bases lying between them. Per germline, CDR1 SGHRS and CDR2 YFSETQ. The CDR3 has 13 amino acids.

This clonotype was counted a few times. The CDR3 does not close with the conserved phenylalanine or tryptophan, likely indicating a read error. No DNA is shown, since the ends of the CDR3 on it are uncertain; the CDR3 is the one TCRdb lists. This sequence joins TRBV5-1 and TRBJ2-7; the table's TRBD2 call for D was not verified on the DNA. Germline CDR1 and CDR2: SGHRS and YFSETQ. The CDR3 length equals 15 residues, ends included. CDR3 region: CASSMSGGRRRPSTS.

This clonotype was seen ten or more times. The J gene is TRBJ1-2, the V gene TRBV7-3; a weak D match, TRBD1 (6 bases). The CDR3 runs to 14 residues. Looked up from germline, CDR1 is SGHTA and CDR2 is FQGTGA. Trimming removed 0 bases from V and 9 bases from J, with 14 bases in between. DNA for the CDR3: TGTGCCAGCAGCTTAACCCCCAGGGGTGATAGCTACACCTTC. Translation gives CASSLTPRGDSYTF.

In this sample, this clonotype turned up many times. The V gene is TRBV4-3, the J gene TRBJ2-5; TRBD2 is a possible D gene (6 bases). This CDR3 has 14 residues. The V end was cut by 0 bases, the J end by 3 bases, with 8 bases between. Per germline, CDR1 LGHNA and CDR2 YSLEER. DNA of the CDR3: TGCGCCAGCAGCCAAGAAGGAGGGGAAGAGACCCAGTACTTC. Its protein is CASSQEGGEETQYF.

This clonotype showed up many times. The J gene is TRBJ1-6, the V gene TRBV30, with D possibly being TRBD1 (5 bases). Trimming took off 4 bases at V and 10 bases at J, with 11 bases between the two ends. Germline V CDR1 and CDR2: GTSNPN, SVGIG (reference sequence). CDR3 length: 12 residues. CDR3 loop: CAWKGLSSPLHF. The CDR3 bases are TGTGCCTGGAAGGGGTTGAGCTCACCCCTCCACTTT.

Remarks on this clonotype: Germline and junction disagree at one end, which may indicate a read error. V usage is TRBV29-1 and J usage is TRBJ2-2; tentatively, D is TRBD1 or TRBD2 (5 bases each). The CDR3 has 12 amino acids. Germline CDR1 SQVTM, CDR2 ANQGSEA. The CDR3 loop reads CSVARGIGKLFF. The CDR3 DNA is TGCAGCGTTGCAAGGGGTATCGGGAAGCTGTTTTTT.

A few counts support this clonotype. With a much larger clone just one base away, this may be a read error. The chain couples TRBV7-9 to TRBJ2-1; 7 bases are a match to TRBD1. The CDR3 extends over 14 amino acids. The germline CDR1 and CDR2 sequences are SEHNR and FQNEAQ (reference sequence). The CDR3 loop is CTSGYRGRYNEQFF. The CDR3 DNA reads as TGTACCAGCGGATACAGGGGACGATACAATGAGCAGTTCTTC. Combining the CDR3 with reference TRBV7-9 and TRBJ2-1 gives the whole variable domain DTGVSQNPRHKITKRGQNVTFRCDPISEHNRLYWYRQTLGQGPEFLTYFQNEAQLEKSRLLSDRFSAERPKGSFSTLEIQRTEQGDSAMYLCTSGYRGRYNEQFFGPGTRLTVL.

This clonotype was seen at least ten times. The chain has TRBV5-1 and TRBJ1-1, with D possibly matching TRBD1 (6 bases). Germline assignment: CDR1 SGHRS and CDR2 YFSETQ. CDR3 size: 14 residues. V was cut by 0 bases and J by 7 bases, with 13 bases left in between. The CDR3 sequence is CASSLDGGPGEAFF. In DNA, the CDR3 is TGCGCCAGCAGCTTGGACGGGGGCCCGGGTGAAGCTTTCTTT.

This clonotype was counted at least ten times. This chain joins TRBV20-1 and TRBJ2-4; tentatively, D is TRBD1 (5 bases). CDR1 and CDR2 (germline): DFQATT, SNEGSKA (reference sequence). This CDR3 spans 12 amino acids. Trimming stripped 6 bases from V and 8 bases from J, with 14 bases between. In DNA, the CDR3 is TGCAGTGCCGCCGGTGGGGCGTACATTCAGTACTTC. Its protein is CSAAGGAYIQYF.

The V call is TRBV15, the J call TRBJ2-4, with D maybe TRBD2 (6 bases). Near its end, the DNA agrees better with TRBJ2-5, so the J call may be wrong. The CDR3 is 12 amino acids. Germline CDR1 and CDR2: LNHNV and YYDKDF (reference sequence). The CDR3 DNA follows: TGTGCCACCAGCGGAGGGAGGGAGACCCAGTACTTC. This sequence encodes CATSGGRETQYF.

The chain combines TRBV5-1 with TRBJ1-5; D is possibly TRBD1 (6 bases). Trimming shortened V by 1 base and J by 6 bases, and 20 bases separated the two germline ends. Germline lookup yields CDR1 SGHRS and CDR2 YFSETQ. The length of the CDR3 is 17 residues. CDR3 nucleotide sequence: TGCGCCAGCAGCTTGTCTGCGGGGGCAGGCTCGGGTCAGCCCCAGCATTTT. Its translation is CASSLSAGAGSGQPQHF.

This clonotype was observed at least ten times. V usage is TRBV20-1 and J usage is TRBJ1-2; D is perhaps TRBD1 (5 bases). Germline assignment: CDR1 DFQATT and CDR2 SNEGSKA (reference sequence). V lost 3 bases and J lost 4, with 15 bases in between. CDR3 length: 14 amino acids. The CDR3 protein is CSASQATGRYGYTF. CDR3 bases: TGCAGTGCTAGTCAAGCAACAGGACGCTATGGCTACACCTTC.

Remarks on this clonotype: A much larger clone differs from this one at a single base, so this may be a read error. V and J are TRBV10-3 and TRBJ1-5, with TRBD1 as a possible D gene (6 bases). CDR1 ENHRY and CDR2 SYGVKD come from the germline V gene. Trimming cost V 7 bases and J 4 bases, with 11 bases left between them. This CDR3 is 13 amino acids long. Written as DNA, the CDR3 is TGTGCCATCAATGGACAGCAGAATCAGCCCCAGCATTTT. Amino acid sequence: CAINGQQNQPQHF.

J is TRBJ1-4 and V is TRBV7-2; 8 positions agree with TRBD1. Germline V gives CDR1 SGHTA, CDR2 FQGNSA. The CDR3 runs 15 residues. V trimming: 6 bases; J trimming: 3 bases; junction bases outside the gene matches: 6. The CDR3 sequence is CASRAGQGPNEKLFF. The DNA of the CDR3 is TGTGCCAGCAGAGCCGGACAGGGACCTAATGAAAAACTGTTTTTT. The complete variable domain, with remaining parts taken from reference TRBV7-2 and TRBJ1-4, reads GAGVSQSPSNKVTEKGKDVELRCDPISGHTALYWYRQSLGQGLEFLIYFQGNSAPDKSGLPSDRFSAERTGGSVSTLTIQRTQQEDSAVYLCASRAGQGPNEKLFFGSGTQLSVL.

This clonotype was detected ten times or more. The rearrangement uses TRBV3-1 and TRBJ1-1, with 7 positions matching TRBD1. V was clipped by 3 bases and J by 6 bases; unmatched bases: 7. CDR1 LGHDT and CDR2 YNNKEL come from the germline V gene (reference sequence). The CDR3 length is 14 residues. CDR3 in amino acids: CASSHRQGTAEAFF. In DNA form, the CDR3 reads TGTGCCAGCAGCCACCGACAGGGAACTGCTGAAGCTTTCTTT.

This clonotype was detected many times. This sequence joins TRBV6-6 and TRBJ2-5; 9 bases align to TRBD1. The germline V gene has CDR1 MNHNY and CDR2 SVGAGI (reference sequence). With V trimmed by 4 bases and J by 4 bases, 4 bases remained unmatched. The CDR3 has 14 residues. The CDR3 here is CASSSTGGRETQYF. CDR3 bases: TGTGCCAGCAGTTCTACAGGGGGCCGAGAGACCCAGTACTTC.

This clonotype showed up just a few times. The chain is built from TRBV20-1 and TRBJ1-1; no definite D call. Per the germline V gene, CDR1 is DFQATT and CDR2 is SNEGSKA (reference sequence). This CDR3 has 12 residues. Trimming removed 5 bases from V and 1 base from J, with 8 bases in between. The CDR3 here is CSAVRANTEAFF. The CDR3 coding sequence is TGCAGTGCTGTGAGGGCGAACACTGAAGCTTTCTTT.